The source of this T cell receptor (beta chain) is a study of naive CD8 T cells in extremely preterm neonates. General observations from the study: Preterm neonates shared more CDR3 nucleotide sequences (approximately 2.5%) than older groups.

Using immunoSEQ multiplex PCR, the repertoire was profiled, and TCRdb retains in-frame clones only, with some absent. The sample includes about 7,000 clones, about 97% seen only once; the top ten take more than 0.3%. Note on this clone: Its antigen is currently unknown.

The V segment lost 2 bases and the J segment 1 base; nucleotides outside the gene matches: 2. Germline V gene lookup returns CDR1 SGHRS and CDR2 YFSETQ. The CDR3 is 15 amino acids. The clonotype comes from a human donor in good health. Sequencing used naive CD8+ T cells from blood. The gene calls are TRBV5-1 and TRBJ2-1; 8 positions match TRBD2. CDR3 sequence (DNA): TGCGCCAGCAGCTTAGCGGGAGAATCCTACAATGAGCAGTTCTTC. Its translation is CASSLAGESYNEQFF.